This entry is about one T cell receptor beta chain. The antigen is undetermined. This sample is drawn from a study of early T cells in non-severe SARS-CoV-2 infection. Study overall: Chains were not paired, and sequencing was done on bulk RNA from unsorted whole blood. Findings and limits, study-wide: VDJdb matching, biased toward anti-spike CD8 responses, missed private and CD4 specificities.

Researchers tagged individual cDNA molecules with unique molecular identifiers. TCRdb analysed the 5' RACE reads with MiXCR anew, one entry per CDR3 protein. The table includes roughly 62,000 distinct CDR3 sequences, roughly 8% detected once. Germline V gene data show CDR1 as SGHRS and CDR2 as YFSETQ. This CDR3 is built from 16 residues. V was pared by 4 bases and J by 6 bases, with 13 bases of the junction left unmatched. The sequence was obtained from an adult who was a healthcare worker with PCR-confirmed SARS-CoV-2 infection or an uninfected control (not recorded which). V and J are TRBV5-1 and TRBJ2-3, with 8 nucleotides matching TRBD2. Material for sequencing was whole blood. The CDR3 DNA follows: TGCGCCAGCAGCCCGTCGCATAGCGGGACCCGCGATACGCAGTATTTT. It codes for CASSPSHSGTRDTQYF.